Shown below are 27 T cell receptor beta chains from a single sample sequenced in a study of T cells expressing NK-cell markers (TCRdb year 2020). Libraries came from 5' RACE. The data were produced on an Illumina HiSeq 2000. Through TCRdb reprocessing, the reads give one entry per CDR3 protein sequence; DNA is omitted. This specimen's table enumerates around 470,000 distinct CDR3 sequences. The ten biggest clones cover about 1.5% of the sample. The material sequenced was blood T cells: a sorted CD56 or NKG2C T cell subset, CD4+ or CD8+ T cells, or bulk PBMC T cells (not recorded which). The receptors here all came from a woman aged 45 to 65 in good health. Donor details come from another sample of the same person, matched by shared clones.

The chain joins TRBV12-3 or TRBV12-4 to TRBJ2-3; TCRdb designates TRBD1, a call that cannot be tested without DNA. The CDR3 spans 19 residues. CDR3 sequence reads: CASKPPLFAGLFLEDTQYF.

V usage is TRBV10-3 and J usage is TRBJ2-3. This CDR3 comprises 13 residues. Per the germline V gene, CDR1 is ENHRY and CDR2 is SYGVKD. The CDR3 is CAIRPDPRDTQYF.

The V gene is TRBV11-2, the J gene TRBJ2-7; TCRdb proposes TRBD1, but this gene call is untestable without DNA. The V gene's germline CDR1 is SGHAT and CDR2 FQNNGV. This CDR3 has 13 amino acids. CDR3 loop: CASAPRSSYEQYF.

The chain uses TRBV20-1 and TRBJ1-4; as DNA is missing, the TRBD1 call by TCRdb cannot be tested. The CDR3 runs 13 residues. In germline, CDR1 is DFQATT, CDR2 SNEGSKA (reference sequence). The CDR3 protein is CSAAGTQNEKLFF.

The V call is TRBV30, the J call TRBJ2-1; the D gene TCRdb calls, TRBD2, cannot be checked with no DNA. Germline V gives CDR1 GTSNPN, CDR2 SVGIG (reference sequence). This CDR3 comprises 13 residues. Here the CDR3 reads CAWSPGLEAEQFF.

The rearrangement uses TRBV29-1 and TRBJ2-1; TCRdb designates TRBD1, a call that cannot be tested without DNA. This CDR3 spans 13 amino acids. CDR1 and CDR2 from the germline V gene are SQVTM and ANQGSEA. This CDR3 is CSVRSGRGGEQFF.

The chain carries TRBV14 and TRBJ1-6. Germline values: CDR1 SGHDN, CDR2 FVKESK. The CDR3 runs to 13 residues. The CDR3: CASSQVHNSPLHF.

The chain carries TRBV7-9 and TRBJ2-2; absent DNA, TCRdb's TRBD1 call cannot be checked. This CDR3 is 14 amino acids long. CDR1 and CDR2 (germline): SEHNR, FQNEAQ (reference sequence). Here the CDR3 reads CASSLGTVSGELFF.

The J gene is TRBJ2-3, the V gene TRBV6-1; TCRdb outputs TRBD2, but without DNA this stays unchecked. Germline loops: CDR1 MNHNS, CDR2 SASEGT. The CDR3 is made up of 15 amino acids. Here the CDR3 reads CASTLSGRQTDTQYF.

The chain couples TRBV7-9 to TRBJ2-7; lacking DNA, the TRBD2 call made by TCRdb goes unchecked. The CDR3 totals 18 residues. CDR1 and CDR2 from the germline V gene are SEHNR and FQNEAQ (reference sequence). The CDR3 sequence: CASSHPILGGGLSYEQYF.

The V and J genes are TRBV10-3 and TRBJ2-7; TCRdb returns TRBD2, unconfirmable since there is no DNA. From germline, CDR1 is ENHRY and CDR2 SYGVKD. There are 20 residues in the CDR3. The CDR3 loop reads CAISDYAGLAGGRGAYEQYF.

The chain recombines TRBV5-6 with TRBJ2-3; absent DNA, TCRdb's TRBD2 call cannot be checked. The length of the CDR3 is 17 residues. CDR1 is SGHDT, CDR2 YYEEEE, per germline. The CDR3 here is CASSLVGRRGGTDTQYF.

The V gene is TRBV6-2 or TRBV6-3, the J gene TRBJ2-3; TCRdb's D call of TRBD2 is untestable without DNA. Germline loops: CDR1 MNHEY, CDR2 SVGEGT. The CDR3 contains 15 residues. The CDR3 here is CASTRAGGRTDTQYF.

V and J are TRBV5-1 and TRBJ1-1; TCRdb names TRBD1, which stays unverified in the absence of DNA. Germline values: CDR1 SGHRS, CDR2 YFSETQ. CDR3 length: 13 amino acids. CDR3 loop: CASSLQGTTEAFF.

The chain links TRBV7-3 to TRBJ2-1. The CDR3 loop spans 15 amino acids. Per germline, CDR1 SGHTA and CDR2 FQGTGA. The chain's CDR3 is CASSLTRGSYNEQFF.

The rearrangement joins TRBV14 to TRBJ2-3. Germline V CDR1 and CDR2: SGHDN, FVKESK. The CDR3 covers 13 residues. The CDR3 reads CASSQLMGNTQYF.

The chain has TRBV4-1 and TRBJ2-5; TCRdb outputs TRBD2, but without DNA this stays unchecked. The CDR3 has 17 amino acids. Looked up from germline, CDR1 is MGHRA and CDR2 is YSYEKL. The chain's CDR3 is CASSQLIPGLAQETQYF.

This rearrangement joins TRBV20-1 to TRBJ2-4; TCRdb's assignment of TRBD2 cannot be checked, as there is no DNA. Germline-derived CDR1 and CDR2 are DFQATT and SNEGSKA (reference sequence). The CDR3 is 15 residues long. The CDR3 spells CSAREGGSAKNIQYF.

The chain links TRBV3-1 to TRBJ2-1. The CDR3 loop spans 16 amino acids. CDR1 and CDR2 from the germline V gene are LGHDT and YNNKEL (reference sequence). CDR3 amino acids: CASSAQAGTTYNEQFF.

The V gene is TRBV27, the J gene TRBJ1-1; TCRdb gives TRBD1 as the D gene, but with no DNA this cannot be confirmed. This CDR3 is built from 13 residues. Germline-derived CDR1 and CDR2 are MNHEY and SMNVEV (reference sequence). The CDR3 region is CASRTQGNSEAFF.

The chain couples TRBV4-1 to TRBJ1-2; the TCRdb call, TRBD1, lacks DNA for checking. This CDR3 comprises 15 residues. Germline V lookup: CDR1 MGHRA, CDR2 YSYEKL. CDR3 sequence: CASSQAAGINYGYTF.

The rearrangement links TRBV11-2 to TRBJ1-1; the TCRdb D gene call, TRBD1, has no DNA to confirm it. In germline, CDR1 is SGHAT, CDR2 FQNNGV. This CDR3 spans 16 amino acids. The CDR3 sequence is CASRLEARGRNTEAFF.

The genes are TRBV6-1 and TRBJ2-3; the TCRdb call, TRBD1, lacks DNA for checking. CDR1 MNHNS and CDR2 SASEGT come from the germline V gene. The CDR3 is 14 amino acids. The CDR3 reads CAIQMDRGTDTQYF.

The chain joins TRBV24-1 to TRBJ1-5; TCRdb outputs TRBD1, but without DNA this stays unchecked. The CDR3 runs 14 residues. CDR1 and CDR2 from the germline V gene are KGHDR and SFDVKD. The chain's CDR3 is CATRSGQTGGPQHF.

The chain links TRBV11-2 to TRBJ2-3. In germline, CDR1 is SGHAT, CDR2 FQNNGV. The CDR3 is made up of 18 amino acids. The CDR3 sequence: CASSPGRPQLQSTDTQYF.

This chain connects TRBV12-3 or TRBV12-4 to TRBJ2-7. The CDR3 consists of 13 residues. CDR3 sequence: CASSFGTNYEQYF.

The genes are TRBV27 and TRBJ1-2; checking the TCRdb D call of TRBD1 is not possible without DNA. This CDR3 has 13 amino acids. Looked up from germline, CDR1 is MNHEY and CDR2 is SMNVEV (reference sequence). The CDR3 loop reads CASSPQGMGGYTF.